These T cell receptor beta chains were read from a single sample in a study of blood T cell repertoires in COVID-19. Measured with immunoSEQ multiplex PCR; TCRdb has only the in-frame clones, and not every one. The sample contains 65,000 or so clones, about four fifths of which appear only once. Sequenced sample: peripheral blood. These receptors were obtained from a human donor in a cohort sampled during active COVID-19. CDR3s include the opening cysteine and the closing phenylalanine or tryptophan. The D gene is left open where the match is weak. Rows give clone size only sometimes, using once, few, many, or a class for an expanded clone.

D | J | size | V | CDR3 | DNA
TRBD1 | TRBJ2-5 | once | TRBV28 | CASSGTGGQETQYF | TGTGCCAGCAGTGGTACAGGGGGGCAAGAGACCCAGTACTTC
. | TRBJ1-1 | . | TRBV2 | CASSESAVLTFF | TGTGCCAGCAGTGAATCCGCAGTATTGACTTTCTTT
. | TRBJ1-2 | . | TRBV30 | CALADRGYGYTF | TGTGCCTTAGCGGACCGTGGGTATGGCTACACCTTC
. | TRBJ1-4 | . | TRBV3-1/TRBV3-2 | CASSQKRATNEKLFF | TGTGCCAGCAGCCAAAAACGCGCAACTAATGAAAAACTGTTTTTT
TRBD1 | TRBJ2-4 | . | TRBV29-1 | CSAKTGTGHIQYF | TGCAGCGCCAAGACAGGGACGGGGCACATTCAGTACTTC
. | TRBJ2-7 | . | TRBV9 | CASSPRQARTYEQYF | TGTGCCAGCAGCCCACGACAGGCGAGGACCTACGAGCAGTACTTC
. | TRBJ2-1 | . | TRBV25-1 | CASSDPEGFNEQFF | TGTGCCAGCAGTGACCCGGAGGGGTTCAATGAGCAGTTCTTC
TRBD2 | TRBJ2-3 | . | TRBV5-1 | CASSKGLAGGGSTDTQYF | TGCGCCAGCAGCAAGGGACTAGCGGGAGGAGGGAGCACAGATACGCAGTATTTT
. | TRBJ1-2 | . | TRBV5-5 | CASSPLGRDYGYTF | TGTGCCAGCAGCCCCCTGGGGCGCGACTATGGCTACACCTTC
. | TRBJ2-7 | many | TRBV19 | CASRGHYSYEQYF | TGTGCCAGTAGGGGACACTACTCCTACGAGCAGTACTTC
TRBD1 | TRBJ1-2 | few | TRBV18 | CASSPTGGGSNGYTF | TGTGCCAGCTCACCCACAGGGGGAGGTAGTAATGGCTACACCTTC
. | TRBJ2-2 | . | TRBV3-1/TRBV3-2 | CASSQVRSRWTGELFF | TGTGCCAGCAGCCAAGTTCGGAGTCGGTGGACCGGGGAGCTGTTTTTT
TRBD1 | TRBJ2-2 | . | TRBV19 | CASSIVTGGGGELFF | TGTGCCAGTAGTATTGTGACAGGGGGCGGCGGGGAGCTGTTTTTT
TRBD1 | TRBJ2-3 | . | TRBV6-5 | CASSITGGHTQYF | TGTGCCAGCAGTATTACAGGGGGCCACACGCAGTATTTT
TRBD1 | TRBJ2-1 | . | TRBV4-1 | CASSRHIFRQGHNEQFF | TGCGCCAGCAGCCGACACATCTTTCGACAGGGCCACAATGAGCAGTTCTTC
. | TRBJ2-4 | . | TRBV7-2 | CASSPEAENIQYF | TGTGCCAGCAGCCCGGAGGCTGAAAACATTCAGTACTTC
. | TRBJ1-6 | . | TRBV9 | CASSSSSQGVNSPLHF | TGTGCCAGCAGCTCCAGCTCGCAGGGCGTCAATTCACCCCTCCACTTT
TRBD1 | TRBJ1-2 | . | TRBV14 | CASSPGGTGVLGGYTF | TGTGCCAGCAGCCCGGGCGGGACAGGGGTCCTTGGGGGCTACACCTTC
. | TRBJ2-7 | once | TRBV5-6 | CASSLTQTGVYEQYF | TGTGCCAGCAGCCTGACCCAAACGGGAGTTTACGAGCAGTACTTC
TRBD2 | TRBJ2-3 | . | TRBV20-1 | CSASEGGVGDTQYF | TGCAGTGCTAGTGAGGGAGGGGTGGGAGATACGCAGTATTTT
TRBD1 | TRBJ1-3 | once | TRBV5-4 | CASSLNPGQGPSSGNTIYF | TGTGCCAGCAGCCTGAACCCGGGACAGGGACCGAGCTCTGGAAACACCATATATTTT
. | TRBJ2-5 | . | TRBV12-3/TRBV12-4 | CASSLLSAETQYF | TGTGCCAGCAGTTTACTTAGCGCGGAGACCCAGTACTTC
. | TRBJ2-2 | . | TRBV28 | CASSLWDSPGTGELFF | TGTGCCAGCAGTTTATGGGACTCTCCGGGCACCGGGGAGCTGTTTTTT
TRBD1 | TRBJ2-7 | once | TRBV7-8 | CASRKGGQGIYEQYF | TGTGCCAGCAGGAAGGGGGGACAGGGGATATACGAGCAGTACTTC
. | TRBJ1-2 | few | TRBV2 | CASSEDPGFSGYTF | TGTGCCAGCAGTGAAGACCCGGGTTTTTCGGGCTACACCTTC
. | TRBJ2-7 | many | TRBV27 | CASRPTGQRSYEQYF | TGTGCCAGCAGACCCACGGGTCAACGATCCTACGAGCAGTACTTC
TRBD2 | TRBJ2-1 | . | TRBV11-2 | CASSQTGTSGIGEQFF | TGTGCCAGCAGCCAAACCGGGACTAGCGGGATAGGTGAGCAGTTCTTC
TRBD1 | TRBJ1-6 | . | TRBV3-1/TRBV3-2 | CASRGTGGTRSPLHF | TGTGCCAGCAGGGGGACAGGGGGCACGCGGTCACCCCTCCACTTT
TRBD1 | TRBJ2-7 | . | TRBV6-5 | CASDKGAFYEQYF | TGTGCCAGCGATAAGGGGGCTTTCTACGAGCAGTACTTC
TRBD1 | TRBJ2-2 | . | TRBV10-3 | CAIRRDRETGELFF | TGTGCCATCCGCCGGGACAGGGAGACCGGGGAGCTGTTTTTT